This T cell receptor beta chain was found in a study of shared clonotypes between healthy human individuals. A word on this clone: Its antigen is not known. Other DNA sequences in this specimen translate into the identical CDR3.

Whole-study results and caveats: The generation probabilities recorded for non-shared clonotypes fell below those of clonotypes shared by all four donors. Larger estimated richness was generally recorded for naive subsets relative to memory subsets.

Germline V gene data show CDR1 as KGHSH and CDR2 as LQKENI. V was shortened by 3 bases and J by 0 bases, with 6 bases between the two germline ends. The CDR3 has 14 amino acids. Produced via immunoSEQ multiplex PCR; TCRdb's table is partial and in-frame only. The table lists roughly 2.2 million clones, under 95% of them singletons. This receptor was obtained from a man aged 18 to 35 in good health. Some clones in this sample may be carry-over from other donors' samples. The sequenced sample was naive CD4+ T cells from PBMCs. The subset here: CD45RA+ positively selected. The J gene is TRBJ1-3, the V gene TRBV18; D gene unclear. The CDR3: CASSPGASGNTIYF. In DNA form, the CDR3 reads TGTGCCAGCTCACCGGGTGCCTCTGGAAACACCATATATTTT.